These T cell receptor beta chains were read from a single sample in a study of T cells in Graves' hyperthyroidism and ophthalmopathy. TCRdb processed the multiplex PCR reads anew with MiXCR; each CDR3 protein has one entry. The sample has about 200,000 distinct CDR3 sequences; 17% are singletons. Specimen: blood. The receptors here all came from a woman aged 45-60 years with Graves' hyperthyroidism. Each CDR3 is given with its conserved first and last residue. A D gene is named only where the DNA matches it firmly. Clone size is not always given. Where it is, it says once, few, many or a class for expanded clones.

CDR3aa | CDR3nt | j_gene | abundance | v_gene | d_gene | len
CSATRQGTLDEQYF | TGCAGTGCTACTAGACAGGGAACCTTGGACGAGCAGTACTTC | TRBJ2-7 | many | TRBV20-1 | TRBD1 | 14
CANSRVRDKAGNQPQHF | TGTGCCAACAGCCGCGTCCGGGACAAGGCAGGAAATCAGCCCCAGCATTTT | TRBJ1-5 | - | TRBV7-3 | - | 17
CSAYSGTYEQYF | TGCAGCGCCTATAGCGGAACCTACGAGCAGTACTTC | TRBJ2-7 | many | TRBV29-1 | - | 12
CASSLSGSGQGPQHF | TGTGCCAGCAGTTTGAGTGGCTCAGGTCAAGGGCCCCAGCATTTT | TRBJ1-5 | many | TRBV12-3/TRBV12-4 | - | 15
CSAISGSGRGSYEQYF | TGCAGTGCTATTAGCGGGAGTGGCCGAGGGTCCTACGAGCAGTACTTC | TRBJ2-7 | - | TRBV20-1 | TRBD2 | 16
CASTSGSSYNEQYF | TGTGCCAGCACTAGCGGGAGCTCCTACAATGAGCAGTACTTC | TRBJ2-7 | - | TRBV15 | TRBD2 | 14
CASSRQGSTEAFF | TGTGCCAGCAGTCGACAGGGGAGCACTGAAGCTTTCTTT | TRBJ1-1 | many | TRBV2 | TRBD1 | 13
CASSHREEVNEQFF | TGTGCCAGCAGCCACCGGGAGGAGGTCAATGAGCAGTTCTTC | TRBJ2-1 | many | TRBV14 | TRBD2 | 14
CASSTRTSGRNNEQFF | TGTGCCAGTAGTACCAGGACTAGCGGGAGGAACAATGAGCAGTTCTTC | TRBJ2-1 | few | TRBV19 | TRBD2 | 16
CASSPQGLVSEYNEQFF | TGTGCCAGCAGCCCCCAAGGACTAGTTTCCGAGTACAATGAGCAGTTCTTC | TRBJ2-1 | many | TRBV7-3 | TRBD2 | 17
CASRENGRGVNEQFF | TGTGCCAGCAGGGAGAACGGGAGAGGGGTCAATGAGCAGTTCTTC | TRBJ2-1 | many | TRBV28 | - | 15
CASSLGGSDPHNEQFF | TGTGCCAGCAGCTTAGGAGGGAGTGATCCCCACAATGAGCAGTTCTTC | TRBJ2-1 | many | TRBV7-9 | - | 16
CASSPADEGTDTQYF | TGTGCCAGCTCACCCGCCGACGAAGGCACAGATACGCAGTATTTT | TRBJ2-3 | many | TRBV18 | - | 15
CASRRSGVGNEKLFF | TGTGCCAGCAGGAGATCGGGGGTGGGCAATGAAAAACTGTTTTTT | TRBJ1-4 | - | TRBV13 | - | 15
CSATYQGYTEAFF | TGCAGTGCTACCTACCAGGGGTACACTGAAGCTTTCTTT | TRBJ1-1 | - | TRBV20-1 | - | 13
CSASPGASGEQFF | TGCAGTGCTAGCCCCGGGGCTAGTGGAGAGCAGTTCTTC | TRBJ2-1 | - | TRBV20-1 | - | 13
CASSLGSGMEETQYF | TGTGCCAGCAGCTTGGGAAGCGGAATGGAAGAGACCCAGTACTTC | TRBJ2-5 | many | TRBV7-9 | - | 15
CASSYRETNTEAFF | TGTGCCAGCAGTTACCGGGAGACGAACACTGAAGCTTTCTTT | TRBJ1-1 | many | TRBV27 | - | 14
CASSPSTGNGYTF | TGTGCCAGCAGCCCATCGACAGGGAATGGCTACACCTTC | TRBJ1-2 | many | TRBV7-3 | TRBD1 | 13
CASSLRAIEGYTF | TGTGCCAGTAGTTTACGGGCCATCGAGGGCTACACCTTC | TRBJ1-2 | - | TRBV19 | - | 13
CATSRARTGGNYGYTF | TGTGCCACCAGCAGAGCCAGGACAGGGGGGAACTATGGCTACACCTTC | TRBJ1-2 | many | TRBV15 | TRBD1 | 16
CASSATDTDTQYF | TGTGCCAGCAGCGCGACAGACACAGATACGCAGTATTTT | TRBJ2-3 | many | TRBV12-3/TRBV12-4 | - | 13
CASSLSRGRNGYTF | TGTGCCAGCAGTTTGTCAAGGGGGCGAAATGGCTACACCTTC | TRBJ1-2 | many | TRBV12-3/TRBV12-4 | TRBD1 | 14
CAGSVGGAALNTEAFF | TGTGCCGGCAGCGTAGGAGGGGCAGCTCTGAACACTGAAGCTTTCTTT | TRBJ1-1 | - | TRBV9 | - | 16
CASKGQNFYGYTF | TGTGCCAGCAAAGGACAAAATTTCTATGGCTACACCTTC | TRBJ1-2 | - | TRBV5-6 | - | 13
CASSPRTSGSKNEQYF | TGTGCCAGCAGCCCCAGGACTAGCGGGAGTAAAAACGAGCAGTACTTC | TRBJ2-7 | many | TRBV11-3 | TRBD2 | 16
CASSAGTGKRGGVYGYTF | TGTGCCAGCAGCGCGGGGACAGGGAAAAGAGGTGGAGTTTATGGCTACACCTTC | TRBJ1-2 | many | TRBV11-3 | TRBD1 | 18
CASSVGRSYTF | TGTGCCAGCAGCGTGGGACGAAGCTACACCTTC | TRBJ1-2 | - | TRBV5-6 | - | 11
CSVGQGMGSGYTF | TGCAGCGTTGGACAGGGAATGGGTTCTGGCTACACCTTC | TRBJ1-2 | few | TRBV29-1 | TRBD1 | 13
CASSEERLIPNHGYTF | TGTGCCAGCAGTGAAGAGAGACTTATCCCCAACCATGGCTACACCTTC | TRBJ1-2 | many | TRBV28 | - | 16
CSAPGGYGYTF | TGCAGTGCTCCCGGGGGCTATGGCTACACCTTC | TRBJ1-2 | - | TRBV20-1 | - | 11
CASSVPYNEQFF | TGTGCCAGCAGTGTCCCCTACAATGAGCAGTTCTTC | TRBJ2-1 | many | TRBV2 | - | 12
CASSVDSGRGETQYF | TGTGCCAGCAGCGTAGATTCGGGGCGAGGAGAGACCCAGTACTTC | TRBJ2-5 | - | TRBV9 | - | 15
CASSIRSGSRYEQYF | TGTGCCAGTAGTATACGGTCAGGGAGCCGCTACGAGCAGTACTTC | TRBJ2-7 | - | TRBV19 | - | 15
CASSLNQADYGYTF | TGTGCCAGCAGCTTAAATCAGGCGGACTATGGCTACACCTTC | TRBJ1-2 | many | TRBV7-9 | - | 14
CASSVTGDGQPQHF | TGTGCCAGCAGCGTGACAGGGGACGGTCAGCCCCAGCATTTT | TRBJ1-5 | many | TRBV11-3 | TRBD1 | 14
CAISDGGYTF | TGTGCCATCAGTGATGGGGGCTACACCTTC | TRBJ1-2 | many | TRBV10-3 | - | 10
CASSNRDRGSAETQYF | TGTGCCAGCAGCAATCGGGACAGGGGGTCGGCCGAGACCCAGTACTTC | TRBJ2-5 | many | TRBV13 | TRBD1 | 16
CASSLISPRTTGAYEQYF | TGCGCCAGCAGCTTGATAAGCCCTCGAACGACAGGAGCCTACGAGCAGTACTTC | TRBJ2-7 | many | TRBV5-1 | - | 18
CSANQQGVAQYF | TGCAGTGCTAATCAACAGGGGGTTGCGCAGTACTTC | TRBJ2-7 | many | TRBV20-1 | TRBD1 | 12
CASSLDETGASGAFF | TGTGCCAGCAGCTTAGATGAGACCGGGGCCAGCGGAGCTTTCTTT | TRBJ1-1 | many | TRBV11-2 | - | 15
CASSLEGWRDRYEQYF | TGTGCCAGCAGCTTAGAAGGCTGGCGGGATCGCTACGAGCAGTACTTC | TRBJ2-7 | few | TRBV13 | - | 16
CASLSGGRRGYTF | TGTGCCAGCCTGAGTGGGGGGAGACGTGGCTACACCTTC | TRBJ1-2 | once | TRBV28 | - | 13
CASSFSPGQGPGAQHF | TGTGCCAGCAGTTTTTCACCGGGACAGGGGCCGGGGGCCCAGCATTTT | TRBJ1-5 | - | TRBV28 | TRBD1 | 16
CASSLDVGVWNEQFF | TGTGCCAGCAGCTTAGATGTTGGGGTATGGAATGAGCAGTTCTTC | TRBJ2-1 | many | TRBV11-2 | - | 15
CASRQPGVHEQYF | TGTGCCAGCAGACAACCCGGGGTCCACGAGCAGTACTTC | TRBJ2-7 | many | TRBV6-1 | - | 13
CASSPMRGADTFF | TGTGCCAGCAGCCCGATGCGAGGGGCCGACACGTTCTTC | TRBJ2-1 | many | TRBV11-2 | - | 13
CATWTVDEDGYTF | TGTGCCACCTGGACGGTCGACGAAGACGGCTACACCTTC | TRBJ1-2 | few | TRBV19 | - | 13